The 20 T cell receptor beta chains below all came from one sample that was sequenced in a study of regulatory T cells in long-lasting Graves disease. Time point given: persistent/refractory GD, antithyroid drugs over 5 years with positive TRAb. PBMCs provided the RNA from which the TCR library was made. Combining iRepertoire HTBI primers with Arm-PCR of CDR3 regions, the authors built TCR beta libraries. One entry per CDR3 protein results from TCRdb running MiXCR on the multiplex PCR reads. Among around 510,000 distinct CDR3 sequences listed, less than 25% were seen once. The sequencing used peripheral blood mononuclear cells (PBMCs), collected when the disease was refractory, from a patient treated with antithyroid drugs. The receptors come from a female donor with Graves disease.

This clonotype was observed a few times. The chain has TRBV5-6 and TRBJ1-1; unclear D gene. V gave up 1 base and J gave up 11 bases, with 15 bases separating them. The germline V gene has CDR1 SGHDT and CDR2 YYEEEE. CDR3 size: 13 residues. The CDR3, as DNA: TGTGCCAGCAGCTTGATATCGGAATTTGCGGCTTTCTTT. Its protein is CASSLISEFAAFF.

This clonotype has a count of ten or more. CDR3 sequence reads: CASSQFGDEQYF. The CDR3 DNA is TGTGCCAGCAGCCAGTTTGGGGACGAGCAGTACTTC. The V and J genes are TRBV3-1 and TRBJ2-7; D call uncertain. Germline V gene lookup returns CDR1 LGHDT and CDR2 YNNKEL (reference sequence). The CDR3 consists of 12 residues. Trimming cost V 3 bases and J 5 bases, with 8 bases left between them.

The V call is TRBV7-9, the J call TRBJ2-1; the match to TRBD1 covers 8 bases. Per germline, CDR1 SEHNR and CDR2 FQNEAQ (reference sequence). This CDR3 region has 14 residues. V lost 5 bases and J lost 7; bases outside the gene matches: 7. The CDR3 is CASSNRDRLNEQFF. The CDR3 coding sequence is TGTGCCAGCAGCAACCGGGACAGGCTGAATGAGCAGTTCTTC.

This chain uses TRBV7-3 with TRBJ2-7; 9 bases align to TRBD1. Trimming removed 0 bases from V and 4 bases from J; junction bases left unmatched: 7. The CDR3 covers 16 residues. Germline assignment: CDR1 SGHTA and CDR2 FQGTGA. The CDR3 DNA follows: TGTGCCAGCAGCTTAACGGGACAGGGAACTATATACGAGCAGTACTTC. As protein: CASSLTGQGTIYEQYF.

The J gene is TRBJ2-7, the V gene TRBV12-3 or TRBV12-4, with TRBD1 identical over 8 bases. The CDR3 has 13 residues. Trimming cost V 4 bases and J 8 bases; bases outside gene matches: 7. This CDR3 is CASSSANRGKQYF. CDR3 nucleotides: TGTGCCAGCAGTTCAGCGAACAGGGGGAAGCAGTACTTC.

This clonotype was counted ten times or more. The chain combines TRBV7-8 with TRBJ1-1; D unclear. V was clipped by 5 bases and J by 0 bases, with 7 bases between them. The CDR3 runs 13 residues. Looked up from germline, CDR1 is SGHVS and CDR2 is FQNEAQ. The CDR3 here is CASSPRLNTEAFF. The CDR3 bases are TGTGCCAGCAGCCCCAGGTTGAACACTGAAGCTTTCTTT. Supplemented by reference TRBV7-8 and TRBJ1-1, the full variable domain reads GAGVSQSPRYKVAKRGQDVALRCDPISGHVSLFWYQQALGQGPEFLTYFQNEAQLDKSGLPSDRFFAERPEGSVSTLKIQRTQQEDSAVYLCASSPRLNTEAFFGQGTRLTVV.

This clonotype appeared a few times. J is TRBJ2-2 and V is TRBV11-2, with D maybe TRBD1 (6 bases). Deletions cut 3 bases from V and 6 bases from J, with 14 bases between. The V gene's germline CDR1 is SGHAT and CDR2 FQNNGV. CDR3 length: 15 residues. In DNA form, the CDR3 reads TGTGCCAGCAGCTTCGGGACACCGAGGGCCGGGGAGCTGTTTTTT. It yields the protein CASSFGTPRAGELFF.

This clonotype was counted many times. This chain uses TRBV3-1 with TRBJ2-7; D call uncertain. The CDR3 contains 15 residues. Trimming cost V 4 bases and J 4 bases, with 17 bases left between them. Looked up from germline, CDR1 is LGHDT and CDR2 is YNNKEL (reference sequence). In DNA, the CDR3 is TGTGCCAGCAGCCCATCCAGGTGGGCCGAATACGAGCAGTACTTC. This codes for CASSPSRWAEYEQYF.

This clonotype showed up just a few times. V usage is TRBV6-1 and J usage is TRBJ2-2; possibly TRBD2 for D (7 bases). CDR1 is MNHNS and CDR2 is SASEGT in the germline V gene. There are 15 residues in the CDR3. Trimming left V 7 bases short and J 4 bases short, with 16 bases between. The CDR3 sequence: CASKTRGLGTGELFF. The CDR3 region has the DNA TGTGCCAGCAAAACGCGGGGGCTGGGCACCGGGGAGCTGTTTTTT.

The rearrangement joins TRBV6-1 to TRBJ2-3; the D gene is possibly TRBD1 (5 bases). The CDR3 runs to 16 residues. The germline V and J ends were trimmed by 4 bases and 6 bases, with 20 bases remaining between them. The germline CDR1 and CDR2 sequences are MNHNS and SASEGT. The CDR3 sequence is CASSGSGWRLQDTQYF. The CDR3 nucleotides read TGTGCCAGCAGTGGATCAGGGTGGCGTCTTCAGGATACGCAGTATTTT.

This clonotype was seen repeatedly, ten times or more. The chain combines TRBV5-1 with TRBJ2-7; 7 bases line up with TRBD2. The germline V gene encodes CDR1 SGHRS and CDR2 YFSETQ. The V and J ends lost 0 bases and 2 bases, in that order; junction bases with no gene match: 5. This CDR3 has 15 residues. CDR3 DNA sequence: TGCGCCAGCAGCTTGGCTAGCGGACCCACCTACGAGCAGTACTTC. Translation gives CASSLASGPTYEQYF.

This clonotype occurred many times. The chain combines TRBV27 with TRBJ2-5; 7 bases line up with TRBD2. The CDR3 has 14 amino acids. V trimming: 6 bases; J trimming: 5 bases; junction bases outside the gene matches: 9. CDR1 is MNHEY, CDR2 SMNVEV, per germline (reference sequence). The chain's CDR3 is CASRDYPGGETQYF. CDR3 in DNA: TGTGCCAGCAGAGACTACCCCGGGGGGGAGACCCAGTACTTC.

The table lists this clonotype with a few counts. This sequence is one base from a far larger clone and is likely a read error. DNA of the CDR3: TGTGCCAGCAGCTTAGACGGGACTAGCTTCTACGGGCAGTACTTC. As protein: CASSLDGTSFYGQYF. This chain joins TRBV7-8 and TRBJ2-7; 9 bases agree with TRBD2. The germline gives CDR1 SGHVS, CDR2 FQNEAQ. This CDR3 has 15 residues.

At least ten counts were recorded for this clonotype. The rearrangement joins TRBV4-3 to TRBJ2-7; the D is unclear. Trimming took 4 bases from V and 1 from J, leaving 11 bases between them. The CDR3 covers 14 residues. Germline loops: CDR1 LGHNA, CDR2 YSLEER. The CDR3 loop reads CASSPDAASYEQYF. In nucleotides, the CDR3 is TGCGCCAGCAGCCCCGATGCGGCTTCCTACGAGCAGTACTTC.

This clonotype was detected many times. The CDR3 nucleotides are TGCAGCGTTGTCTCCGGAATGGGCAATCAGCCCCAGCATTTT. Translating it yields CSVVSGMGNQPQHF. The gene calls are TRBV29-1 and TRBJ1-5; D is undetermined. The CDR3 is 14 amino acids. Trimming shortened V by 4 bases and J by 2 bases, and 12 bases separated the two germline ends. CDR1 is SQVTM and CDR2 is ANQGSEA in the germline V gene.

This chain uses TRBV20-1 with TRBJ2-7; 8 nucleotides line up with TRBD1. The CDR3 is 17 residues long. V shed 4 bases and J 0 bases; nucleotides not matched to a gene: 14. Germline CDR1 reads DFQATT; CDR2 reads SNEGSKA (reference sequence). The CDR3 loop reads CSAMVMAAGGFSYEQYF. CDR3 coding DNA: TGCAGTGCTATGGTAATGGCGGCAGGGGGCTTCTCCTACGAGCAGTACTTC.

A few counts support this clonotype. The chain employs TRBV20-1 and TRBJ2-5, with 9 bases identical to TRBD2. J lost 0 bases, V lost 1 base, and 9 bases had no gene match. The germline gives CDR1 DFQATT, CDR2 SNEGSKA (reference sequence). The CDR3 loop spans 17 amino acids. This chain's CDR3 is CSARGGSTSGYQETQYF. CDR3 nucleotides: TGCAGTGCTAGAGGAGGTTCGACTAGCGGTTACCAAGAGACCCAGTACTTC.

This clonotype has more than one count but fewer than ten. V is TRBV5-1 and J is TRBJ2-2; D is undetermined. This CDR3 has 13 amino acids. V was trimmed by 4 bases and J by 5 bases, leaving 9 bases between them. Germline CDR1 and CDR2: SGHRS and YFSETQ. CDR3 bases: TGCGCCAGCAGCCGCCCCGGGACCGGGGAGCTGTTTTTT. Residues: CASSRPGTGELFF.

Ten or more counts support this clonotype. This chain uses TRBV7-3 with TRBJ2-2; 7 nucleotides align to TRBD1. The V segment lost 5 bases and the J segment 6 bases; nucleotides outside the gene matches: 12. Germline CDR1 SGHTA, CDR2 FQGTGA. The CDR3 is 16 amino acids. CDR3: CASSTGETGKAGELFF. The CDR3 region has the DNA TGTGCCAGCAGCACAGGGGAGACAGGGAAGGCCGGGGAGCTGTTTTTT.

This clonotype has ten or more counts. The CDR3 loop is CASSSRGGYGYTF. Here the CDR3 DNA reads TGTGCCAGCAGTTCCCGTGGGGGCTATGGCTACACCTTC. The chain is built from TRBV28 and TRBJ1-2; D might be TRBD1 (5 bases). The CDR3 has 13 amino acids. Germline V CDR1 and CDR2: MDHEN, SYDVKM. Trimming removed 4 bases from V and 4 bases from J, with 10 bases in between.